The 17 T cell receptor beta chains in this list originate from one sample, sequenced in a study of cytomegalovirus exposure and HLA in healthy donors. Vbeta (60) and Jbeta (13) primers were used in the PCR. Method: immunoSEQ multiplex PCR; TCRdb's copy keeps in-frame clones and lacks some. The repertoire consists of some 120,000 clones, with approximately 89% occurring once and the leading ten covering approximately 6.7%. The specimen was PBMCs. The receptors were gathered from a woman younger than 45 in good health and CMV-seropositive.

This clone has only one observation. The chain carries TRBV19 and TRBJ1-2; D not resolved. The CDR3 is 14 residues long. The germline V gene has CDR1 LNHDA and CDR2 SQIVND (reference sequence). Trimming took off 3 bases at V and 2 bases at J, with 10 bases between the two ends. CDR3 sequence reads: CASSMEGFNYGYTF. As DNA, the CDR3 is TGTGCCAGTAGTATGGAGGGCTTCAACTATGGCTACACCTTC.

This rearrangement joins TRBV9 to TRBJ1-2; unclear D gene. The CDR3 contains 14 residues. Trimming left V 0 bases short and J 2 bases short, with 8 bases between. In germline, CDR1 is SGDLS, CDR2 YYNGEE. CDR3 nucleotides: TGTGCCAGCAGCGTAGCCCAGGCCAACTATGGCTACACCTTC. This encodes CASSVAQANYGYTF.

The CDR3 region has the DNA TGTGCCAGCAGTTTTCCGCCCCAAACAGGGGCGGGGGGCGAAAAACTGTTTTTT. Protein sequence: CASSFPPQTGAGGEKLFF. The V call is TRBV28, the J call TRBJ1-4; 7 bases are a match to TRBD1. Looked up from germline, CDR1 is MDHEN and CDR2 is SYDVKM. With V trimmed by 3 bases and J by 8 bases, 18 bases remained unmatched. The CDR3 runs 18 residues.

J is TRBJ1-1 and V is TRBV5-4; possibly TRBD1 for D (5 bases). This CDR3 is 12 amino acids long. Per germline, CDR1 SGHNT and CDR2 YYREEE (reference sequence). V lost 3 bases to trimming and J lost 3 bases, with 6 bases between them. CDR3 residues: CASSWGDTEAFF. DNA for the CDR3: TGTGCCAGCAGCTGGGGGGACACTGAAGCTTTCTTT. The complete variable domain, with remaining parts taken from reference TRBV5-4 and TRBJ1-1, reads ETGVTQSPTHLIKTRGQQVTLRCSSQSGHNTVSWYQQALGQGPQFIFQYYREEENGRGNFPPRFSGLQFPNYSSELNVNALELDDSALYLCASSWGDTEAFFGQGTRLTVV.

This CDR3 reads CASSLAGEGQPQHF. CDR3 bases: TGTGCCAGCAGCTTGGCGGGGGAGGGTCAGCCCCAGCATTTT. V and J are TRBV5-4 and TRBJ1-5; TRBD1 is a possible D gene (5 bases). Trimming cost V 0 bases and J 6 bases, with 10 bases left between them. There are 14 residues in the CDR3. In germline, CDR1 is SGHNT, CDR2 YYREEE (reference sequence).

V is TRBV5-1 and J is TRBJ2-3; 9 bases align to TRBD2. Germline CDR1 is SGHRS and CDR2 is YFSETQ. The CDR3 is made up of 15 amino acids. Trimming cost V 4 bases and J 6 bases; bases outside gene matches: 9. CDR3 coding DNA: TGCGCCAGCAGCGGACAGAGGGCGGGGGGGGATACGCAGTATTTT. Residues: CASSGQRAGGDTQYF.

A few counts support this clone. This rearrangement joins TRBV7-8 to TRBJ2-5; 8 bases map to TRBD2. Germline V gene lookup returns CDR1 SGHVS and CDR2 FQNEAQ. CDR3 length equals 15 residues. Losses at the gene ends were 2 bases for V and 2 bases for J; bases not matched to a gene: 4. The CDR3: CASSLTSGTQETQYF. CDR3 nucleotides: TGTGCCAGCAGCTTAACTAGCGGTACTCAAGAGACCCAGTACTTC. Combining the CDR3 with reference TRBV7-8 and TRBJ2-5 gives the whole variable domain GAGVSQSPRYKVAKRGQDVALRCDPISGHVSLFWYQQALGQGPEFLTYFQNEAQLDKSGLPSDRFFAERPEGSVSTLKIQRTQQEDSAVYLCASSLTSGTQETQYFGPGTRLLVL.

The chain uses TRBV9 and TRBJ1-2; D remains unclear. Trimming pared 3 bases from V and 8 bases from J, leaving 11 bases between. This CDR3 has 12 residues. Germline-derived CDR1 and CDR2 are SGDLS and YYNGEE. CDR3 DNA: TGTGCCAGCAGCGCCTGGCTGGAGGGCTACACCTTC. Protein product: CASSAWLEGYTF. Combining the CDR3 with reference TRBV9 and TRBJ1-2 gives the whole variable domain DSGVTQTPKHLITATGQRVTLRCSPRSGDLSVYWYQQSLDQGLQFLIQYYNGEERAKGNILERFSAQQFPDLHSELNLSSLELGDSALYFCASSAWLEGYTFGSGTRLTVV.

The V and J genes are TRBV5-1 and TRBJ2-3; TRBD2 aligns across 10 bases. Germline CDR1 is SGHRS and CDR2 is YFSETQ. Trimming removed 0 bases from V and 5 bases from J; junction bases left unmatched: 6. This CDR3 is 16 amino acids long. DNA of the CDR3: TGCGCCAGCAGCTTGGAAGGTCTAGCGGGGGTAGATACGCAGTATTTT. Translation: CASSLEGLAGVDTQYF.

DNA of the CDR3: TGCAGCGTTGAAGCCCGGGGTGGACTGGGAACAGGGTACTACGAGCAGTACTTC. Its protein is CSVEARGGLGTGYYEQYF. V and J are TRBV29-1 and TRBJ2-7; tentative D call: TRBD1 (6 bases). This CDR3 comprises 18 residues. Germline CDR1 is SQVTM and CDR2 is ANQGSEA. V lost 1 base and J lost 3, with 25 bases in between.

The chain recombines TRBV28 with TRBJ1-2, with unresolved D. CDR1 and CDR2 (germline): MDHEN, SYDVKM. The germline V and J ends were trimmed by 4 bases and 8 bases, with 29 bases remaining between them. The CDR3 consists of 18 residues. The CDR3 spells CASSSHGYYPTNFRGYTF. The CDR3 coding sequence is TGTGCCAGCAGTTCCCACGGTTATTATCCTACTAACTTTCGGGGCTACACCTTC.

The chain recombines TRBV6-4 with TRBJ2-2; the match to TRBD1 covers 7 bases. The germline gives CDR1 MRHNA, CDR2 SNTAGT. J gave up 1 base and V 5 bases, and 4 bases lay outside the gene matches. This CDR3 has 15 amino acids. The CDR3, as DNA: TGTGCCAGCAGTCAGACAGGGTTGAACACCGGGGAGCTGTTTTTT. Translating gives CASSQTGLNTGELFF.

This sequence joins TRBV30 and TRBJ2-3, with D possibly TRBD2 on 6 matching bases. V was clipped by 0 bases and J by 2 bases, with 12 bases between them. The CDR3 length is 15 residues. Germline V gives CDR1 GTSNPN, CDR2 SVGIG (reference sequence). Written as DNA, the CDR3 is TGTGCCTGGAGTGTACGCGGGAAGGTCACAGATACGCAGTATTTT. This gives the protein CAWSVRGKVTDTQYF.

The chain joins TRBV27 to TRBJ1-2; no clear D. Between the trimmed V and J ends, which lost 3 bases and 7 bases, there was a span of 12 bases. Looked up from germline, CDR1 is MNHEY and CDR2 is SMNVEV (reference sequence). This CDR3 comprises 13 residues. The CDR3: CASSFSPWSGYTF. CDR3 coding DNA: TGTGCCAGCAGTTTCAGCCCCTGGAGTGGCTACACCTTC.

V is TRBV7-3 and J is TRBJ1-3, with a weak D call TRBD1 (5 bases). Germline-derived CDR1 and CDR2 are SGHTA and FQGTGA. This CDR3 has 16 amino acids. With 5 bases removed from V and 0 bases from J, the gap between germline ends came to 14 bases. CDR3 residues: CASSPTGGFSGNTIYF. In DNA, the CDR3 is TGTGCCAGCAGCCCAACCGGGGGGTTCTCTGGAAACACCATATATTTT. Together with reference TRBV7-3 and TRBJ1-3, the CDR3 gives the full variable domain: GAGVSQTPSNKVTEKGKYVELRCDPISGHTALYWYRQSLGQGPEFLIYFQGTGAADDSGLPNDRFFAVRPEGSVSTLKIQRTERGDSAVYLCASSPTGGFSGNTIYFGEGSWLTVV.

The CDR3 is CAGPTGASSYEQYF. CDR3 nucleotide sequence: TGTGCCGGGCCTACAGGGGCCTCTTCCTACGAGCAGTACTTC. The chain links TRBV6-5 to TRBJ2-7, with 7 bases lining up with TRBD1. In germline, CDR1 is MNHEY, CDR2 SVGAGI. This CDR3 contains 14 residues. V was pared by 11 bases and J by 1 base, with 11 bases of the junction left unmatched.

The chain couples TRBV18 to TRBJ1-2, with D unclear. Germline CDR1 and CDR2: KGHSH and LQKENI. The CDR3 runs 12 residues. V was shortened by 2 bases and J by 8 bases, with 9 bases between the two germline ends. As DNA, the CDR3 is TGTGCCAGCTCACCAGAGGGAGAAGGCTACACCTTC. Its translation is CASSPEGEGYTF.